Below, 16 T cell receptor beta chains from the same sample are listed, as sequenced in a study of CD8 T cells in Susac syndrome. Random hexamers primed reverse transcription of 0.5 to 1 ug RNA. Via MiXCR, TCRdb re-called the immunoSEQ multiplex PCR reads, giving one row per CDR3 protein. The data show hundreds of thousands of distinct CDR3 sequences, approximately 85% seen once. Sample: CD8+ T cells from PBMCs. These receptor sequences come from a human donor with multiple sclerosis.

This CDR3 reads CASESLLIGETQYF. The CDR3 region has the DNA TGTGCCAGTGAAAGCCTACTCATTGGGGAGACCCAGTACTTC. The genes are TRBV6-2 or TRBV6-3 and TRBJ2-5; D gene ambiguous. This CDR3 region has 14 residues. The germline V and J ends were trimmed by 9 bases and 5 bases, with 19 bases remaining between them. Germline CDR1 MNHEY, CDR2 SVGEGT.

The chain couples TRBV19 to TRBJ2-7; D ambiguous. The germline V gene has CDR1 LNHDA and CDR2 SQIVND (reference sequence). The V and J ends lost 3 bases and 3 bases respectively, with 9 bases between them. The CDR3 sequence is 13 residues long. CDR3 loop: CASSMVVDYEQYF. CDR3 DNA: TGTGCCAGTAGTATGGTGGTGGACTACGAGCAGTACTTC.

V gene TRBV4-3 combines with J gene TRBJ2-1; D is unresolved. The germline V and J ends were trimmed by 5 bases and 6 bases, with 11 bases remaining between them. The CDR3 runs to 13 residues. Germline V gene sequence: CDR1 LGHNA, CDR2 YSLEER. CDR3 in DNA: TGCGCCAGCAGCTCAATCAGGTTCAATGAGCAGTTCTTC. Translation gives CASSSIRFNEQFF.

In this sample, this clonotype turned up a few times. The chain carries TRBV15 and TRBJ2-7; tentatively, D is TRBD2 (7 bases). This CDR3 is 15 amino acids long. The germline V gene encodes CDR1 LNHNV and CDR2 YYDKDF (reference sequence). Deletions cut 0 bases from V and 5 bases from J, with 14 bases between. In nucleotides, the CDR3 is TGTGCCACCAGCAGAGAACGGAGGGGGAGGGACGAGCAGTACTTC. Translating gives CATSRERRGRDEQYF.

The chain employs TRBV24-1 and TRBJ2-1; D unresolved. This CDR3 has 12 amino acids. V gave up 5 bases and J gave up 2 bases, with 3 bases separating them. The germline V gene has CDR1 KGHDR and CDR2 SFDVKD. CDR3: CATSGTYNEQFF. The DNA for the CDR3 is TGTGCCACCAGTGGTACCTACAATGAGCAGTTCTTC.

The chain joins TRBV13 to TRBJ2-1, with 14 bases aligning to TRBD2. The length of the CDR3 is 17 residues. CDR1 PRHDT and CDR2 FYEKMQ come from the germline V gene (reference sequence). After removal of 6 bases from V and 2 bases from J, the junction contained 6 bases not matched to a gene. CDR3: CASRPRLAGGPYNEQFF. CDR3 nucleotide sequence: TGTGCCAGCAGGCCCAGACTAGCGGGAGGGCCCTACAATGAGCAGTTCTTC.

The chain recombines TRBV20-1 with TRBJ2-3, with unresolved D. The V end lost 1 base, the J end lost 0 bases, and 17 bases lay between the germline ends. CDR1 and CDR2 (germline): DFQATT, SNEGSKA (reference sequence). This CDR3 is built from 17 residues. CDR3 loop: CSARVTTFYRSTDTQYF. The CDR3 DNA follows: TGCAGTGCTAGAGTGACCACCTTTTACCGTAGCACAGATACGCAGTATTTT.

The chain has TRBV30 and TRBJ1-5, with D perhaps matching TRBD1 (5 bases). This CDR3 is built from 14 residues. Germline V gene lookup returns CDR1 GTSNPN and CDR2 SVGIG (reference sequence). Between the trimmed V and J ends, which lost 4 bases and 0 bases, there was a span of 10 bases. The chain's CDR3 is CAWTPGSSNQPQHF. CDR3 nucleotides: TGTGCCTGGACCCCAGGGAGTAGCAATCAGCCCCAGCATTTT.

The rearrangement links TRBV6-1 to TRBJ2-1, with 10 bases aligning to TRBD2. J was trimmed by 6 bases and V by 7 bases; bases with no gene match: 3. CDR3 length: 13 amino acids. The germline gives CDR1 MNHNS, CDR2 SASEGT. The CDR3 bases are TGTGCCAGCACCCTAGCGGGAGTCAATGAGCAGTTCTTC. Amino acids: CASTLAGVNEQFF.

V and J are TRBV19 and TRBJ1-5; D may be TRBD1 (5 bases). This CDR3 has 15 residues. CDR1 and CDR2 from the germline V gene are LNHDA and SQIVND (reference sequence). V shed 5 bases and J shed 2 bases, with 13 bases lying between them. The CDR3 loop reads CASSASGGGNQPQHF. The CDR3, as DNA: TGTGCCAGTAGTGCCTCGGGGGGAGGCAATCAGCCCCAGCATTTT. The complete variable domain, with remaining parts taken from reference TRBV19 and TRBJ1-5, reads DGGITQSPKYLFRKEGQNVTLSCEQNLNHDAMYWYRQDPGQGLRLIYYSQIVNDFQKGDIAEGYSVSREKKESFPLTVTSAQKNPTAFYLCASSASGGGNQPQHFGDGTRLSIL.

The gene calls are TRBV7-3 and TRBJ2-5; the match to TRBD2 covers 7 bases. The germline CDR1 and CDR2 sequences are SGHTA and FQGTGA. The CDR3 extends over 15 amino acids. Trimming cost V 3 bases and J 5 bases; bases outside gene matches: 9. The CDR3, as DNA: TGTGCCAGCAGCTTCCTCGGGGGGACTACGGAGACCCAGTACTTC. Its translation: CASSFLGGTTETQYF.

This chain joins TRBV19 and TRBJ1-5, with D maybe TRBD1 (6 bases). The CDR3 loop spans 11 amino acids. CDR1 and CDR2 (germline): LNHDA, SQIVND (reference sequence). Trimming shortened V by 8 bases and J by 8 bases, and 10 bases separated the two germline ends. In DNA, the CDR3 is TGTGCCAGTCAGGGGAGTGAGCCCCAGCATTTT. Translation gives CASQGSEPQHF.

The V gene is TRBV5-8, the J gene TRBJ2-1; 15 bases align to TRBD2. V trimming: 6 bases; J trimming: 4 bases; junction bases outside the gene matches: 5. There are 16 residues in the CDR3. The germline V gene has CDR1 SGHTS and CDR2 YDEGEE. The chain's CDR3 is CASIPGLAGGYNEQFF. The CDR3 nucleotides are TGTGCCAGCATCCCGGGACTAGCGGGAGGTTACAATGAGCAGTTCTTC.

Remarks on this clonotype: At one of its ends the junction is not consistent with the germline gene, which may arise from a read error. The CDR3 loop is CASSLGYGYAF. The CDR3 nucleotides read TGTGCCAGCAGCTTGGGCTATGGCTACGCCTTC. This chain links TRBV7-9 with TRBJ1-2; no firm D call. CDR1 and CDR2 (germline): SEHNR, FQNEAQ (reference sequence). This CDR3 is 11 amino acids long.

This rearrangement joins TRBV15 to TRBJ2-5; TRBD2 matches at 12 bases. The CDR3 runs to 15 residues. The junction had 10 bases not matched to a gene; V was cut back by 9 bases and J by 5 bases. The germline V gene has CDR1 LNHNV and CDR2 YYDKDF (reference sequence). CDR3 nucleotides: TGTGCCACAGCTAGCGGGAGGGCCTCGGTTGAGACCCAGTACTTC. Its protein product is CATASGRASVETQYF.

This rearrangement joins TRBV30 to TRBJ2-7, with 10 bases that match TRBD1. The germline gives CDR1 GTSNPN, CDR2 SVGIG (reference sequence). V was clipped by 8 bases and J by 3 bases; unmatched bases: 7. The CDR3 is made up of 13 amino acids. The CDR3 protein is CAGTRDRGYEQYF. The DNA for the CDR3 is TGTGCCGGGACTCGGGACAGGGGCTACGAGCAGTACTTC.